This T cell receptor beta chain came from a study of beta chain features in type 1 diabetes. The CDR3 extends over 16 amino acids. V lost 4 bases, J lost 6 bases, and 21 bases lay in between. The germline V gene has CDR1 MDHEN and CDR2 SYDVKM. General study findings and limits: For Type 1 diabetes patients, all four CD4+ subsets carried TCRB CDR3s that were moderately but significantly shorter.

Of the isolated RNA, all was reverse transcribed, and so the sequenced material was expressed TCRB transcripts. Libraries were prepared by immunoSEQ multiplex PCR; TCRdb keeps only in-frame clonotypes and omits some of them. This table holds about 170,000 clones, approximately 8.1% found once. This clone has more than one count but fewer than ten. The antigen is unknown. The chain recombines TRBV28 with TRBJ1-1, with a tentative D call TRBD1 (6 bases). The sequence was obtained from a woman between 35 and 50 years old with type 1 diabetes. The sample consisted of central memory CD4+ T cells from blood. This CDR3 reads CASSSVFGTYNSEAFF. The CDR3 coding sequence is TGTGCCAGCAGTTCTGTCTTCGGGACATATAACTCTGAAGCTTTCTTT.